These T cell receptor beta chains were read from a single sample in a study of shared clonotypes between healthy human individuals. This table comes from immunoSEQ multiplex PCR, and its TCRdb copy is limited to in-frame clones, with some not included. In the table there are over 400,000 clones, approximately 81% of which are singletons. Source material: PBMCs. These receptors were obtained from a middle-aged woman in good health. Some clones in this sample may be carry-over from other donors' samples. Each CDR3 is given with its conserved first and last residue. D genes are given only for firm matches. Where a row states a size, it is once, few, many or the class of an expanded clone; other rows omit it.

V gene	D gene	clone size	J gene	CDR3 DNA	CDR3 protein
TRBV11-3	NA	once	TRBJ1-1	TGTGCCAGCAGCTTAGGGGGGCGGGGAGAAGCTTTCTTT	CASSLGGRGEAFF
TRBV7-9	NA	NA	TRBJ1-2	TGTGCCAGCAGCTCCAACATAGGCTATGGCTACACCTTC	CASSSNIGYGYTF
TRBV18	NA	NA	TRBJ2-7	TGTGCCAGCCTAGGGACGCTGAGCTCCTACGAGCAGTACTTC	CASLGTLSSYEQYF
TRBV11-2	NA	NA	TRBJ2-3	TGTGCCAGCAGCTTAAGAGGCACAGATACGCAGTATTTT	CASSLRGTDTQYF
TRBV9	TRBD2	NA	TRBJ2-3	TGTGCCAGCAGCGTAGAAAGCGGGAGGCTCCCAGATACGCAGTATTTT	CASSVESGRLPDTQYF
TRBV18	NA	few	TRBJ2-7	TGTGCCAGCTCACCACCAGGGGAACCCTACGAGCAGTACTTC	CASSPPGEPYEQYF
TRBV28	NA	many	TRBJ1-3	TGTGCCAGCAGTTTAAGGTTATTGGTCGGCGGAAACACCATATATTTT	CASSLRLLVGGNTIYF
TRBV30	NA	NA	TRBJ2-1	TGTGCCCGGGGGCGGAGGGCCGGTAATGAGCAGTTCTTC	CARGRRAGNEQFF
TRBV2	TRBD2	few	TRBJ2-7	TGTGCCAGCAACAGAGCGGGAGCCGAGCAGTACTTC	CASNRAGAEQYF
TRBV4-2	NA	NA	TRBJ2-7	TGTGCCAGCAGCCAAGCCCTCTCCGGGACTCAGAACGAGCAGTACTTC	CASSQALSGTQNEQYF
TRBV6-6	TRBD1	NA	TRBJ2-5	TGTGCCAGCAGGGGACAGGGGAAAGAGACCCAGTACTTC	CASRGQGKETQYF
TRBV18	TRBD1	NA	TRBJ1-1	TGTGCCAGCTCAACCTCCGGGACAGGGGCGCTGAAGAACACTGAAGCTTTCTTT	CASSTSGTGALKNTEAFF
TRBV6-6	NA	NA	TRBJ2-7	TGTGCCAGCAGTTACTCAGGCAGGGAAACCTACGAGCAGTACTTC	CASSYSGRETYEQYF
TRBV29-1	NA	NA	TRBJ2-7	TGCAGCGTTGAAATGGAGGGGTTCGGGGACCGCGTTATCGGGCAGTACTTC	CSVEMEGFGDRVIGQYF
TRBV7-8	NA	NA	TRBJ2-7	TGTGCCAGCAGCCAGACCTTCGGGGAGCAGTACTTC	CASSQTFGEQYF
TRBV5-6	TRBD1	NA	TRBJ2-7	TGTGCCAGCAGCCCATTGGGACAGGAGAGCTCCTACGAGCAGTACTTC	CASSPLGQESSYEQYF
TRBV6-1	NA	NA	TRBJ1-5	TGTGCCAGCAGTGGGTCGCGCCAATCACGCAATCAGCCCCAGCATTTT	CASSGSRQSRNQPQHF
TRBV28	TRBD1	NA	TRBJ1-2	TGTGCCAGCAGCCGCGACAGGGGGTCATATGGCTACACCTTC	CASSRDRGSYGYTF
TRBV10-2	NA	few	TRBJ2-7	TGCGCCAGCAGGGACAGCCAACTTACCTACGAGCAGTACTTC	CASRDSQLTYEQYF
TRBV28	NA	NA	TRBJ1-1	TGTGCCAGCAGTCAGCGGCAGGGTTCATATGAAGCTTTCTTT	CASSQRQGSYEAFF
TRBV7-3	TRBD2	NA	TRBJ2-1	TGTGCCAGCAGCCCCCAAGTGGCTAGCGGCTACAATGAGCAGTTCTTC	CASSPQVASGYNEQFF
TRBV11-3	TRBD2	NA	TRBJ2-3	TGTGCCAGCAGCACTAGCGGGAGCACAGATACGCAGTATTTT	CASSTSGSTDTQYF
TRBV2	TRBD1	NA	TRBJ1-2	TGTGCCAGCAGTCTCGGGACAGAGAATGGCTACACCTTC	CASSLGTENGYTF
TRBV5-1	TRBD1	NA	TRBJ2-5	TGCGCCAGCAGCCTACAGGGGGAGGAGACCCAGTACTTC	CASSLQGEETQYF
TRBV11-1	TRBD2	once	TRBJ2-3	TGTGCCAGCAGCTTAGAACTACCGACTAGCGTGGGCACAGATACGCAGTATTTT	CASSLELPTSVGTDTQYF
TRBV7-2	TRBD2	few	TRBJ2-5	TGTGCCAGCAGCTTAGAAGGGAGGGTCACGGAGACCCAGTACTTC	CASSLEGRVTETQYF
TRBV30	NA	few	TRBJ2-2	TGTGCCTGGAGTGGTAGGGTTGCCGGGGAGCTGTTTTTT	CAWSGRVAGELFF
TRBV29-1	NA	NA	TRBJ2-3	TGCAGCGTTAGGGGGACTAATAAAGAAACAGATACGCAGTATTTT	CSVRGTNKETDTQYF
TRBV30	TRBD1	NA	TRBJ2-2	TGTGCCTGGGCCCTTGGGACAGGGCCCGGGGAGCTGTTTTTT	CAWALGTGPGELFF
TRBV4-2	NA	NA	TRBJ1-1	TGTGCCAGCAGCCCCGGAGGGTTCCCTGAAGCTTTCTTT	CASSPGGFPEAFF
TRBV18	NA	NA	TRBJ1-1	TGTGCCAGCTCACCCCCCTATTTGACACCTTCAAAGGGAGCTTTCTTT	CASSPPYLTPSKGAFF
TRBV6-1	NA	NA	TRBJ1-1	TGTGCCAGCAGTGAAGCCGGGGAGAACACTGAAGCTTTCTTT	CASSEAGENTEAFF
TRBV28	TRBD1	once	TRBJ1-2	TGTGCCAGCAGCCCGACGTCAGGGGGTGGCTACACCTTC	CASSPTSGGGYTF
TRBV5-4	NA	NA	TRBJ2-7	TGTGCCAGCAGCTTGGGTGGGGGGACCTCCTACGAGCAGTACTTC	CASSLGGGTSYEQYF
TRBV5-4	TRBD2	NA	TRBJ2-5	TGTGCCAGCAGCTCTGGACTAGCGGGAGGAGAGACCCAGTACTTC	CASSSGLAGGETQYF
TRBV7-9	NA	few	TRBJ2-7	TGTGCCAGCAGCTTAGCAGGCACTCTCGAAGAGCAGTACTTC	CASSLAGTLEEQYF
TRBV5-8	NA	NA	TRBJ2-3	TGTGCCAGCAGCTTGGGGCATCCTGGTGGTATAGATACGCAGTATTTT	CASSLGHPGGIDTQYF
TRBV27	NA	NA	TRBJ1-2	TGTGCCAGCAGTTTGCGGCAGAACTATGGCTACACCTTC	CASSLRQNYGYTF
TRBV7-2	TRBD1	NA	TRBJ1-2	TGTGCCAGCAGCTCTCAGGGGGCAGGTGGCTACACCTTC	CASSSQGAGGYTF
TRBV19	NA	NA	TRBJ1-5	TGTGCCAGTACTCCCAGCGGGGCCCCGGTGCCCCAGCATTTT	CASTPSGAPVPQHF
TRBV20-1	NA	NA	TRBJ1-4	TGCAGTGCCCAAGTGGGGGAAAAACTGTTTTTT	CSAQVGEKLFF
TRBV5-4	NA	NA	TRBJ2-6	TGTGCCAGCAGCTTGGGTGTCTCTGGGGCCAACGTCCTGACTTTC	CASSLGVSGANVLTF
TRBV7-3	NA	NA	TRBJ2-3	TGTGCCAGCAGTCCAACCACAGATACGCAGTATTTT	CASSPTTDTQYF
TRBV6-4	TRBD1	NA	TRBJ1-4	TGTGCCAGCCGACAGGGGGCGGGTGAAAAACTGTTTTTT	CASRQGAGEKLFF
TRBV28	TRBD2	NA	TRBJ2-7	TGTGCCAGCAGTTTACCGGGAACTAGCGGGAGTTCCGAGCAGTACTTC	CASSLPGTSGSSEQYF
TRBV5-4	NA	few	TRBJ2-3	TGCGCCAGCAGCCAAGATGGGGGGCTGAGGACAGATACGCAGTATTTT	CASSQDGGLRTDTQYF
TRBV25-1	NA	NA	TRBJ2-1	TGTGCCAGCAGTGAGTCAGGGTCCTACAATGAGCAGTTCTTC	CASSESGSYNEQFF
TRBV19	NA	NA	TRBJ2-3	TGTGCCAGTAGTCCCGGAGGGGGCAAAGGTACAGATACGCAGTATTTT	CASSPGGGKGTDTQYF
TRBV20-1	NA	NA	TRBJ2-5	TGCAGTGCTAGAGGTTACGAGACCCAGTACTTC	CSARGYETQYF
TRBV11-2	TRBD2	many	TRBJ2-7	TGTGCCAGCAGCTTATTCCCGACTAGCGACTACGAGCAGTACTTC	CASSLFPTSDYEQYF
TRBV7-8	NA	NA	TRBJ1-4	TGTGCCAGCAGCTTAGGAGGCCGGAGTAATGAAAAACTGTTTTTT	CASSLGGRSNEKLFF
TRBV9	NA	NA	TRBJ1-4	TGTGCCAGCAGCTCCCGGGAAGATGAAAAACTGTTTTTT	CASSSREDEKLFF
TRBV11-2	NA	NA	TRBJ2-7	TGTGCCAGCAGCTTTGGACGCCGGGACTTTACCTACGAGCAGTACTTC	CASSFGRRDFTYEQYF
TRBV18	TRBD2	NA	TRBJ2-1	TGTGCCAGCTCACCACTTTGGCGGGAGGATGAGCAGTTCTTC	CASSPLWREDEQFF
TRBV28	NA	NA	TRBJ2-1	TGTGCCAGCAGCAGCAATGAGCAGTTCTTC	CASSSNEQFF